This T cell receptor beta chain originates from a study of OX40 agonist ivuxolimab in advanced cancers. Study-wide background: Patients received the agonistic anti-OX40 (CD134) antibody ivuxolimab. Participants averaged about 60 years of age (range about 23 to 90) and were 82.7% male. Study outcomes and limitations: With doses of 0.1-3.0 mg/kg, partial responders showed among the lowest clonal expansion. Among T cells, CD8+ cells averaged more expanded clones than CD4+ cells.

A note on this clone: The antigen is undetermined.

This CDR3 is 14 amino acids long. The germline CDR1 and CDR2 sequences are SGHRS and YFSETQ. V shed 4 bases, J shed 3 bases, and the junction held 5 bases outside the gene matches. Generated by immunoSEQ multiplex PCR, the TCRdb table keeps only in-frame clones and is missing some. Of over 80,000 clones listed, 92% are singletons. This sequence originates from an adult with an advanced solid tumor such as melanoma, head and neck, liver or kidney cancer. Here the sequenced sample was CD4+ or CD8+ T cells sorted from blood, taken in a trial of the OX40 agonist ivuxolimab. The genes are TRBV5-1 and TRBJ2-7; 9 bases line up with TRBD1. The chain's CDR3 is CASSRDRVLYEQYF. Here the CDR3 DNA reads TGCGCCAGCAGCCGGGACAGGGTTCTCTACGAGCAGTACTTC.